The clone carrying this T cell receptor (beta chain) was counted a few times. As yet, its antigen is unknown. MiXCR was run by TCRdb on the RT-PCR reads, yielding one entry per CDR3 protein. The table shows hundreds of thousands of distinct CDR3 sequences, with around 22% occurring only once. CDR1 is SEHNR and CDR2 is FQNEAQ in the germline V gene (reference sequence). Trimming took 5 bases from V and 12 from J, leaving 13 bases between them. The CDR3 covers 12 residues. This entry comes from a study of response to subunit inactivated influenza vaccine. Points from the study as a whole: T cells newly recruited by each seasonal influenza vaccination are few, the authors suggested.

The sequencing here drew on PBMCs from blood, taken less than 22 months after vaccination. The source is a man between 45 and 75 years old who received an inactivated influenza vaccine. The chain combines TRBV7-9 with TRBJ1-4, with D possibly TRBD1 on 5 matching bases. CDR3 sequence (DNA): TGTGCCAGCAGCCTAGGAGGGGCAGAACTGTTTTTT. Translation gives CASSLGGAELFF. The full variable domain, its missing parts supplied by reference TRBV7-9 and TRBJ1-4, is DTGVSQNPRHKITKRGQNVTFRCDPISEHNRLYWYRQTLGQGPEFLTYFQNEAQLEKSRLLSDRFSAERPKGSFSTLEIQRTEQGDSAMYLCASSLGGAELFFGSGTQLSVL.